This TCR beta chain comes out of a study of blood T cell repertoires in COVID-19. Germline V gene sequence: CDR1 MDHEN, CDR2 SYDVKM. Trimming pared 4 bases from V and 5 bases from J, leaving 17 bases between. The CDR3 is made up of 15 amino acids. Per the original methods: Reference gene primer amplification yielded estimated nucleated cell counts. Some clones are missing from TCRdb's copy, which holds only in-frame ones; the method was immunoSEQ multiplex PCR. V, J and clone size are taken as reported in that table, and D and trimming were inferred from the DNA itself. The sample carries some 89,000 clones, around nine tenths recorded once.

The specimen sequenced was peripheral blood. V usage is TRBV28 and J usage is TRBJ1-1; possibly TRBD1 for D (5 bases). The sequence was collected from a human donor in a cohort sampled during active COVID-19. The CDR3 sequence is CASSSRTPVGTEAFF. The DNA for the CDR3 is TGTGCCAGCAGTTCCCGGACACCAGTCGGGACTGAAGCTTTCTTT.